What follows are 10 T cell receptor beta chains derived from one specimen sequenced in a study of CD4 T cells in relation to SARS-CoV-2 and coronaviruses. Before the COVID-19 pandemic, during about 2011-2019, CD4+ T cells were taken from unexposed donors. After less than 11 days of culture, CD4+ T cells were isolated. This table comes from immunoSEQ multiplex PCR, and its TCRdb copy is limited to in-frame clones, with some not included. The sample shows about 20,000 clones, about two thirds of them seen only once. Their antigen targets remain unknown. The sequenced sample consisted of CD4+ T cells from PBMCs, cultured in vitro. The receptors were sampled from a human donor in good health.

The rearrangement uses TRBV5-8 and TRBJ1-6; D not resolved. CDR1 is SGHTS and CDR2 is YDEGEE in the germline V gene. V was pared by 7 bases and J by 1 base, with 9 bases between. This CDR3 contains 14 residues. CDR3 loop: CASAEVSYNSPLHF. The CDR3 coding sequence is TGTGCCAGCGCAGAGGTTTCCTATAATTCACCCCTCCACTTT.

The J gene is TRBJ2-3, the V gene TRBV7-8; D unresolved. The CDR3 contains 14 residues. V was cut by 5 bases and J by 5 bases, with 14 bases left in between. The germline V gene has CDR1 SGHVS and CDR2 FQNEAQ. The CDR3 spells CASSLASWGDTQYF. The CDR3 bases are TGTGCCAGCAGCCTCGCCAGTTGGGGAGATACGCAGTATTTT.

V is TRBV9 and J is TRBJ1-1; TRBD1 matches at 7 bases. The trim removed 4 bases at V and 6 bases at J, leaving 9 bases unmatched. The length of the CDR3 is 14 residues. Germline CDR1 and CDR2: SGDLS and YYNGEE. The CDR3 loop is CASSRQGGSAEAFF. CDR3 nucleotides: TGTGCCAGCAGCCGACAGGGAGGGAGTGCTGAAGCTTTCTTT.

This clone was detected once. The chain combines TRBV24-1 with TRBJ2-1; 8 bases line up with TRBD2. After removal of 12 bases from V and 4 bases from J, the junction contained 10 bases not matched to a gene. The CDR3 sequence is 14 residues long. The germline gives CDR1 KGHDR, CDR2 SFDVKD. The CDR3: CAPLGKRGYNEQFF. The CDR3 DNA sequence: TGTGCCCCTCTGGGAAAGCGGGGGTACAATGAGCAGTTCTTC.

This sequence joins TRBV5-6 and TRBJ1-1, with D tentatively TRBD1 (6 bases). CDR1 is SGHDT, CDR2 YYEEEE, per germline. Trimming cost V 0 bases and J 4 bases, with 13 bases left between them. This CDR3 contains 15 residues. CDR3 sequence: CASSLVQGGSTEAFF. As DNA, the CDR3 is TGTGCCAGCAGCTTGGTACAGGGAGGGAGCACTGAAGCTTTCTTT.

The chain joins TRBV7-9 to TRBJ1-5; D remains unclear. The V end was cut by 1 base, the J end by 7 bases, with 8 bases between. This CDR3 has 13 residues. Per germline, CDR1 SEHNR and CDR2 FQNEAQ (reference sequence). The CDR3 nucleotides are TGTGCCAGCAGCTTAGTGGAAGCCCAGCCCCAGCATTTT. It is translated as CASSLVEAQPQHF. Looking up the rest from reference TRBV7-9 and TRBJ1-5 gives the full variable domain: DTGVSQNPRHKITKRGQNVTFRCDPISEHNRLYWYRQTLGQGPEFLTYFQNEAQLEKSRLLSDRFSAERPKGSFSTLEIQRTEQGDSAMYLCASSLVEAQPQHFGDGTRLSIL.

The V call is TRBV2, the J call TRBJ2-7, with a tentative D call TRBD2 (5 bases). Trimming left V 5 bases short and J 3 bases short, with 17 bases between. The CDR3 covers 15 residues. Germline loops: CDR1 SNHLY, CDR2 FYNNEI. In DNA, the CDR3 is TGTGCCAGCAGTATTGACGGAGGTTTCTACTACGAGCAGTACTTC. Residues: CASSIDGGFYYEQYF. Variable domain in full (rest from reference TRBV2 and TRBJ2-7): EPEVTQTPSHQVTQMGQEVILRCVPISNHLYFYWYRQILGQKVEFLVSFYNNEISEKSEIFDDQFSVERPDGSNFTLKIRSTKLEDSAMYFCASSIDGGFYYEQYFGPGTRLTVT.

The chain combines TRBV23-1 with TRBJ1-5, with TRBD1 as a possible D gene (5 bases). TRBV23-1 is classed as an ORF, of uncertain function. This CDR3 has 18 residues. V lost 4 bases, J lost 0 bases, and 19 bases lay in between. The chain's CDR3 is CASSRLAQGGYSNQPQHF. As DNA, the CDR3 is TGCGCCAGCAGTCGACTAGCCCAGGGAGGGTATAGCAATCAGCCCCAGCATTTT.

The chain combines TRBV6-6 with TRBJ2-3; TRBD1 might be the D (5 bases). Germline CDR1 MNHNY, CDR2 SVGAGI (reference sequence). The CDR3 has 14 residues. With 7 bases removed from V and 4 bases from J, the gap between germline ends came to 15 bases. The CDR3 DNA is TGTGCCAGCACCCCCGGACAAACGGCAGATACGCAGTATTTT. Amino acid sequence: CASTPGQTADTQYF.

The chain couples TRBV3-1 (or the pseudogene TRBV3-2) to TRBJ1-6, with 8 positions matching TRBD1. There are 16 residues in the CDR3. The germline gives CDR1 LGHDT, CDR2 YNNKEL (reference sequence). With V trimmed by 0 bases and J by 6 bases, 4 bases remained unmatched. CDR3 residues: CASSQDGTGLNSPLHF. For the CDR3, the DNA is TGTGCCAGCAGCCAAGATGGGACAGGTCTTAATTCACCCCTCCACTTT.